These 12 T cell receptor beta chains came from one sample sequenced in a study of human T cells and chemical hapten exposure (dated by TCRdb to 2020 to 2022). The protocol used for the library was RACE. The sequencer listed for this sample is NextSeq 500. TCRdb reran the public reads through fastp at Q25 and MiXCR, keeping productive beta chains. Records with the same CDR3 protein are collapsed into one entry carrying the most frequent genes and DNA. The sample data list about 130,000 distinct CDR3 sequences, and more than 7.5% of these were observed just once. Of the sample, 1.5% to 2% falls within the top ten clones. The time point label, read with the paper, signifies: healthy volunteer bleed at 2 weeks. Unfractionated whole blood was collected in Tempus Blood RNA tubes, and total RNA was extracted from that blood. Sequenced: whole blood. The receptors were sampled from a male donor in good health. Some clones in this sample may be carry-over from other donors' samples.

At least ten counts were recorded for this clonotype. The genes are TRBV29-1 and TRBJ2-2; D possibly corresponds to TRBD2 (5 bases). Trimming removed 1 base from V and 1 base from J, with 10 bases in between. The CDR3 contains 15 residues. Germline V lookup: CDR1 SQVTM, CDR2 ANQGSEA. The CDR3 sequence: CSVEVYGKNTGELFF. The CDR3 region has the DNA TGCAGCGTTGAAGTTTACGGGAAGAACACCGGGGAGCTGTTTTTT.

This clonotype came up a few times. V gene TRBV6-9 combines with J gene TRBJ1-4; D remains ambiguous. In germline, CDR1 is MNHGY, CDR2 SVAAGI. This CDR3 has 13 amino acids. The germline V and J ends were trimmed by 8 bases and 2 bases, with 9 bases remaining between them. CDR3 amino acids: CASRGGTNEKLFF. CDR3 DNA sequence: TGTGCCAGCCGGGGAGGCACTAATGAAAAACTGTTTTTT.

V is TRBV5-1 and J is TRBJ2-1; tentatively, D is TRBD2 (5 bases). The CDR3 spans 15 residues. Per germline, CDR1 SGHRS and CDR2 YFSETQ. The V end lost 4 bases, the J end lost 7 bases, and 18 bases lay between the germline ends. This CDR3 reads CASSPFPDSSNEQFF. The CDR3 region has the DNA TGCGCCAGCAGCCCTTTCCCGGACTCGAGTAATGAGCAGTTCTTC.

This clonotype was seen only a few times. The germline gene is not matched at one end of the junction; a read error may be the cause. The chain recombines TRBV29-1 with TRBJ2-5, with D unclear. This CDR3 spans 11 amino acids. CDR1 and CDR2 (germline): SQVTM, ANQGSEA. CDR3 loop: CSLEVGETQYF. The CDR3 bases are TGCAGCCTTGAGGTCGGGGAGACCCAGTACTTC.

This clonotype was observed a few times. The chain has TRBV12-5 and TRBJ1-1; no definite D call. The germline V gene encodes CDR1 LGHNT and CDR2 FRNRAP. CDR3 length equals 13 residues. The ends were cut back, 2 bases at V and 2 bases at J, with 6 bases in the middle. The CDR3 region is CASGLNLNTEAFF. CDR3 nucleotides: TGTGCTAGTGGTTTGAACCTCAACACTGAAGCTTTCTTT.

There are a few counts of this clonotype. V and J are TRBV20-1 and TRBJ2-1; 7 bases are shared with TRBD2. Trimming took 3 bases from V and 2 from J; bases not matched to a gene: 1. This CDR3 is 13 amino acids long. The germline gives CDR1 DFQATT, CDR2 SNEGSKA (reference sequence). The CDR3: CSASRGAYNEQFF. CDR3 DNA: TGCAGTGCTAGCCGGGGGGCCTACAATGAGCAGTTCTTC.

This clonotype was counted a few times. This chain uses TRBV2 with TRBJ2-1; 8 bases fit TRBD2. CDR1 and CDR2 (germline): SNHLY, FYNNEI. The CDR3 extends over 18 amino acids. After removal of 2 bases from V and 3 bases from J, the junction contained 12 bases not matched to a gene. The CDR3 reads CASSERWASTSGYNEQFF. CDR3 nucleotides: TGTGCCAGCAGTGAAAGATGGGCAAGTACTAGCGGCTACAATGAGCAGTTCTTC.

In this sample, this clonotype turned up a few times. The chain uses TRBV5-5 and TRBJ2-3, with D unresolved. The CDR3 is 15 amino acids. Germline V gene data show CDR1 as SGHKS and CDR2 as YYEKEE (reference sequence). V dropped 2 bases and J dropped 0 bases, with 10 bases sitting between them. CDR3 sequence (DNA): TGTGCCAGCAGCTTAACAGCATCTAGCACAGATACGCAGTATTTT. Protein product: CASSLTASSTDTQYF. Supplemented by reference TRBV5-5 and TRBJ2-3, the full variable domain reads DAGVTQSPTHLIKTRGQQVTLRCSPISGHKSVSWYQQVLGQGPQFIFQYYEKEERGRGNFPDRFSARQFPNYSSELNVNALLLGDSALYLCASSLTASSTDTQYFGPGTRLTVL.

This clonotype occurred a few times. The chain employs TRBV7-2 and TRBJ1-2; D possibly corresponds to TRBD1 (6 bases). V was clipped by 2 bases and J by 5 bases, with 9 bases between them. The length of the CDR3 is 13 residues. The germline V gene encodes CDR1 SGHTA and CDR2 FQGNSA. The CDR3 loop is CASSLNRDYGYTF. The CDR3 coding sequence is TGTGCCAGCAGCTTAAACAGGGATTATGGCTACACCTTC.

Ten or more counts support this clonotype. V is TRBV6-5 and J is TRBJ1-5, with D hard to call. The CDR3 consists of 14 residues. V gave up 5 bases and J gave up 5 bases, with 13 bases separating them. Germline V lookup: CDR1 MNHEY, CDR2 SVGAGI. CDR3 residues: CASSKDRGHQPQHF. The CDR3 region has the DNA TGTGCCAGCAGTAAGGACCGAGGGCATCAGCCCCAGCATTTT.

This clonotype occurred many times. CDR3 region: CASSRDRAATGELFF. The CDR3 bases are TGTGCCAGCAGCCGCGACAGGGCTGCCACCGGGGAGCTGTTTTTT. J is TRBJ2-2 and V is TRBV7-6, with TRBD1 identical over 7 bases. CDR1 and CDR2 (germline): SGHVS, FNYEAQ. There are 15 residues in the CDR3. With 5 bases clipped from V and 4 bases from J, the junction kept 7 bases outside the gene matches.

The CDR3 protein is CASSSPRLGLQEGYGYTF. In DNA, the CDR3 is TGTGCCAGCAGCTCGCCGCGGCTGGGACTCCAGGAAGGCTATGGCTACACCTTC. The chain carries TRBV7-9 and TRBJ1-2; D perhaps matches TRBD1 (5 bases). Trimming shortened V by 4 bases and J by 4 bases, and 25 bases separated the two germline ends. The length of the CDR3 is 18 residues. CDR1 is SEHNR and CDR2 is FQNEAQ in the germline V gene (reference sequence).